The T cell receptor (beta chain) under discussion was sequenced for a study of vaccination effects on CD4 cells after COVID-19. Looking at the study overall: Post-vaccine draws lagged the second dose by a median of 72 days. Notes on the study in general: In vaccinees who were healthy, merely 1 out of 255 vaccine-induced clones cross-reacted with common cold coronaviruses. After vaccination, at late timepoints, clones induced by infection and by vaccine contracted markedly.

In regard to this clone: Antigen unknown.

Before sequencing took place, the ViraFEST assay used viral peptide pools to expand antigen-specific CD4+ T cells. The authors isolated CD4+ T cells after around nine days of culture. It was two doses of either the BNT162b2 or mRNA-1273 vaccine that participants received. Having tested negative for nucleocapsid antibodies, the vaccine recipients showed no prior SARS-CoV-2 infection. Germline V lookup: CDR1 LGHDT, CDR2 YNNKEL (reference sequence). The ends were cut back, 4 bases at V and 7 bases at J, with 19 bases in the middle. The CDR3 loop spans 15 amino acids. Measured with immunoSEQ multiplex PCR; TCRdb has only the in-frame clones, and not every one. Of about 46,000 clones listed, around 80% are singletons.

This specimen was CD4+ T cells from PBMCs cultured with HCoV-OC43 spike peptides, taken after COVID-19 vaccination. The subset here: HCoV-OC43 spike overlapping peptide pool stimulation. V gene TRBV3-1 (or the pseudogene TRBV3-2) combines with J gene TRBJ1-1, with no clear D. This clonotype was obtained from a human donor who received a COVID-19 vaccine. The DNA for the CDR3 is TGTGCCAGCAGCCCTTCCGGGCCCGGCAGCGGTGAAGCTTTCTTT. Residues: CASSPSGPGSGEAFF.